The clone carrying this T cell receptor beta chain was seen a few times. These data originate in a study of T cells after somatic rescue of genetic block. Some clones are missing from TCRdb's copy, which holds only in-frame ones; the method was immunoSEQ multiplex PCR. The sample lists under 15,000 clones, around 70% occurring once. The CDR3 covers 14 residues. Germline lookup yields CDR1 MNHNS and CDR2 SASEGT. Trimming took off 3 bases at V and 10 bases at J, with 18 bases between the two ends. V is TRBV6-1 and J is TRBJ1-1; maybe TRBD1 (5 bases). The sequence derives from a boy between 10 and 17 years old. Sequencing was carried out using peripheral blood mononuclear cells (PBMCs). DNA for the CDR3: TGTGCCAGCAGTGAGGCAGGGAGCCTCCCTGGAGCTTTCTTT. It specifies CASSEAGSLPGAFF.